This T cell receptor (beta chain) is from a study of T cells in Graves' hyperthyroidism and ophthalmopathy. RNA transcripts served as the template for amplifying TCR beta CDR3 regions. With the HTBI primer set, the TCR CDR3 went through a first round of RT-PCR. MiXCR, run by TCRdb on the multiplex PCR reads, gives a single entry per CDR3 protein. Of around 600,000 distinct CDR3 sequences listed, more than 15% were seen once; the top ten hold approximately 3.5%. There are 15 residues in the CDR3. The V and J ends lost 6 bases and 9 bases, in that order; junction bases with no gene match: 12. Germline lookup yields CDR1 MNHEY and CDR2 SVGEGT.

Material: blood. The chain has TRBV6-2 or TRBV6-3 and TRBJ2-1; 9 bases align to TRBD1. The TCR was taken from a woman aged 40 to 50 with Graves' ophthalmopathy. In nucleotides, the CDR3 is TGTGCCAGCAGATCTGACAGGGGGGTGGGGACTGAGCAGTTCTTC. This gives the protein CASRSDRGVGTEQFF.